This T cell receptor beta chain was identified in a study of T cells in localized non-small cell lung cancer. Study-wide findings and caveats: Uninvolved adjacent lung, not tumor, had the highest T cell clonality. In adjacent lung appeared a median around 60 of the top 100 tumor clones. Because researchers sequenced only one region of the tumor, heterogeneity is still possible. Longer overall survival associated with higher blood T cell density; shorter survival with higher adjacent-lung clonality.

TCRdb's table, derived via immunoSEQ multiplex PCR, lists solely in-frame clones and lacks some. The sample has about 26,000 clones; 82% are singletons. This clone came up a few times. Its antigen is undetermined. V was cut by 1 base and J by 0 bases, with 10 bases left in between. Germline V lookup: CDR1 LGHNA, CDR2 YSLEER. The CDR3 is made up of 15 amino acids. The chain is built from TRBV4-3 and TRBJ2-7; TRBD1 is a possible D gene (5 bases). The clonotype was recovered from a woman aged 40-75 years with stage I lung adenocarcinoma. This material consisted of peripheral blood, taken before any cancer treatment. The CDR3 here is CASSQGSGYSYEQYF. DNA for the CDR3: TGCGCCAGCAGCCAAGGCTCAGGGTACTCCTACGAGCAGTACTTC.